This is a list of T cell receptor beta chains from one sample in a study of cytomegalovirus exposure and HLA in healthy donors. Sequencing used immunoSEQ multiplex PCR; TCRdb keeps in-frame clones, though not all of them. The sample contains 150,000 or so clones, roughly 87% of which appear only once. Sequencing used PBMCs. The receptors come from a man aged 50 to 60 in good health and CMV-seropositive. The CDR3 runs from the conserved cysteine through the conserved F or W. The D gene is left open where the match is weak. Rows may omit the clone size; those that give it use once, few, many or a size class.

V gene,J gene,clone size,D gene,CDR3 protein,CDR3 DNA
TRBV6-5,TRBJ2-7,-,TRBD2,CASQAGAYHEQYF,TGTGCCAGCCAGGCGGGAGCTTACCACGAGCAGTACTTC
TRBV5-1,TRBJ2-3,-,TRBD2,CASSLLAGGSTDTQYF,TGCGCCAGCAGCTTACTAGCGGGAGGGAGCACAGATACGCAGTATTTT
TRBV28,TRBJ1-4,-,TRBD1,CASSSTGTNEKLFF,TGTGCCAGCAGTTCGACAGGGACTAATGAAAAACTGTTTTTT
TRBV7-9,TRBJ2-1,once,-,CASSQQGSSYNEQFF,TGTGCCAGCAGCCAGCAGGGGAGCTCCTACAATGAGCAGTTCTTC
TRBV28,TRBJ2-7,-,-,CASSLSQGAYEQYF,TGTGCCAGCAGTTTATCTCAGGGCGCCTACGAGCAGTACTTC
TRBV13,TRBJ2-7,once,TRBD2,CASSSGLAGGPPYEQYF,TGTGCCAGCAGCTCCGGACTAGCGGGGGGGCCCCCTTACGAGCAGTACTTC
TRBV4-1,TRBJ2-7,-,-,CASSHNPATGGSLYEQYF,TGCGCCAGCAGCCATAATCCCGCCACAGGTGGTAGTTTGTACGAGCAGTACTTC
TRBV30,TRBJ1-5,-,-,CAWTDSSNQPQHF,TGTGCCTGGACAGACAGTAGCAATCAGCCCCAGCATTTT
TRBV18,TRBJ1-1,-,-,CASSPSAGLFPNTEAFF,TGTGCCAGCTCACCATCGGCAGGGCTGTTTCCGAACACTGAAGCTTTCTTT
TRBV4-1,TRBJ2-7,-,-,CASSYPLDEGGRYEQYF,TGCGCCAGCAGCTATCCGCTGGACGAGGGAGGAAGGTACGAGCAGTACTTC
TRBV19,TRBJ2-5,-,TRBD2,CASSISGLAGDLQETQYF,TGTGCCAGTAGTATTTCCGGACTAGCGGGAGATTTACAAGAGACCCAGTACTTC
TRBV28,TRBJ2-7,-,TRBD1,CASSLIPGQSYEQYF,TGTGCCAGCAGCCTAATTCCGGGACAGTCCTACGAGCAGTACTTC
TRBV28,TRBJ2-3,-,TRBD2,CASRPSGGGRINTDTQYF,TGTGCCAGCAGACCTAGCGGGGGAGGCCGTATAAACACAGATACGCAGTATTTT